These 24 T cell receptor beta chains originate from one sample sequenced in a study of blood T cell repertoires in COVID-19. The method was immunoSEQ multiplex PCR; TCRdb's version includes in-frame clones alone and lacks a portion of them. The table has about 310,000 clones, approximately 90% seen once. The specimen was PBMCs or T cells enriched from blood (not recorded which). The source of these receptors is a woman between 40 and 50 years old who had recovered from COVID-19.

This clone has just one count. The chain uses TRBV7-6 and TRBJ2-1; perhaps TRBD2 as D (5 bases). This CDR3 contains 14 residues. Germline values: CDR1 SGHVS, CDR2 FNYEAQ. V was shortened by 5 bases and J by 13 bases, with 21 bases between the two germline ends. The CDR3 coding sequence is TGTGCCAGCAGCAGAGCCGGGATTCCCAACACACAGTTCTTC. This gives the protein CASSRAGIPNTQFF.

V usage is TRBV7-2 and J usage is TRBJ2-1, with 12 positions matching TRBD2. Per germline, CDR1 SGHTA and CDR2 FQGNSA. The CDR3 spans 17 residues. Germline trimming cut 3 bases from V and 3 bases from J; bases unmatched to any gene: 6. The CDR3 region is CASSLLGLAGLYNEQFF. In DNA, the CDR3 is TGTGCCAGCAGCTTGTTAGGACTAGCGGGGCTCTACAATGAGCAGTTCTTC.

The chain employs TRBV18 and TRBJ2-7; D possibly corresponds to TRBD2 (6 bases). In germline, CDR1 is KGHSH, CDR2 LQKENI. The CDR3 runs 14 residues. Between the trimmed V and J ends, which lost 6 bases and 0 bases, there was a span of 12 bases. The CDR3 sequence is CASSPLAISYEQYF. Here the CDR3 DNA reads TGTGCCAGCTCGCCCCTAGCGATCTCCTACGAGCAGTACTTC.

V and J are TRBV28 and TRBJ2-2; no clear D. CDR1 is MDHEN, CDR2 SYDVKM, per germline. The V and J ends lost 10 bases and 1 base respectively, with 7 bases between them. This CDR3 region has 12 residues. CDR3 residues: CATRLNTGELFF. The CDR3 DNA follows: TGTGCCACCCGACTGAACACCGGGGAGCTGTTTTTT.

This clone was counted a few times. The DNA of the CDR3 is TGTGCCAGCACCAACCCAAGGGGGCACTACGAGCAGTACTTC. This codes for CASTNPRGHYEQYF. This chain joins TRBV2 and TRBJ2-7, with 7 bases aligning to TRBD1. This CDR3 contains 14 residues. V shed 7 bases and J 3 bases; nucleotides not matched to a gene: 9. Germline V gene lookup returns CDR1 SNHLY and CDR2 FYNNEI.

The chain couples TRBV7-3 to TRBJ2-2; maybe TRBD1 (5 bases). This CDR3 has 14 amino acids. CDR1 and CDR2 from the germline V gene are SGHTA and FQGTGA. V dropped 1 base and J dropped 3 bases, with 6 bases sitting between them. CDR3 residues: CASSLIGDTGELFF. The CDR3 region has the DNA TGTGCCAGCAGCTTAATAGGGGACACCGGGGAGCTGTTTTTT.

This clone was recorded a few times. CDR3 loop: CASSVGTGPNQPQHF. In nucleotides, the CDR3 is TGTGCCAGTAGTGTGGGGACAGGGCCGAATCAGCCCCAGCATTTT. V and J are TRBV19 and TRBJ1-5; 9 positions match TRBD1. Germline V gives CDR1 LNHDA, CDR2 SQIVND (reference sequence). The J segment lost 4 bases and the V segment lost 5 bases, leaving 6 bases of the junction unmatched. The CDR3 covers 15 residues.

The chain is built from TRBV12-5 and TRBJ2-1, with D uncertain. With 0 bases removed from V and 0 bases from J, the gap between germline ends came to 9 bases. Germline V gene lookup returns CDR1 LGHNT and CDR2 FRNRAP. This CDR3 is built from 16 residues. The DNA of the CDR3 is TGTGCTAGTGGTTTGGTTGGCGGAAACTCCTACAATGAGCAGTTCTTC. Amino acids: CASGLVGGNSYNEQFF.

The rearrangement uses TRBV19 and TRBJ1-4, with a possible D match to TRBD1 (5 bases). CDR3 size: 14 residues. Germline V gene sequence: CDR1 LNHDA, CDR2 SQIVND (reference sequence). Trimming took off 1 base at V and 8 bases at J, with 11 bases between the two ends. The CDR3 is CASSIAGGSEKLFF. CDR3 coding DNA: TGTGCCAGTAGTATAGCGGGGGGATCCGAAAAACTGTTTTTT.

The chain has TRBV5-1 and TRBJ1-5, with 7 bases fitting TRBD1. Per the germline V gene, CDR1 is SGHRS and CDR2 is YFSETQ. The junction had 10 bases not matched to a gene; V was cut back by 4 bases and J by 3 bases. The CDR3 has 16 residues. CDR3 DNA: TGCGCCAGCAGCATTCTACCGACAGGGAACAATCAGCCCCAGCATTTT. Its protein is CASSILPTGNNQPQHF.

The chain carries TRBV30 and TRBJ1-5; TRBD1 is a possible D gene (6 bases). The germline V gene encodes CDR1 GTSNPN and CDR2 SVGIG (reference sequence). Trimming shortened V by 4 bases and J by 2 bases, and 9 bases separated the two germline ends. The CDR3 runs to 13 residues. The CDR3 loop reads CAWTKGGNQPQHF. CDR3 DNA: TGTGCCTGGACGAAGGGGGGCAATCAGCCCCAGCATTTT.

A note on this clone: One junction end does not reproduce the germline sequence, and a read error may be involved. The chain recombines TRBV5-4 with TRBJ1-1; possibly TRBD1 for D (5 bases). This CDR3 is 13 amino acids long. The V gene's germline CDR1 is SGHNT and CDR2 YYREEE (reference sequence). CDR3: CASRLGLQTEAFF. The CDR3 nucleotides read TGTGCCAGCAGGTTGGGACTTCAGACTGAAGCTTTCTTT.

In this sample, this clone turned up once. The V and J genes are TRBV28 and TRBJ2-1, with 7 positions matching TRBD1. The V segment lost 8 bases and the J segment 0 bases; nucleotides outside the gene matches: 7. There are 15 residues in the CDR3. Germline V CDR1 and CDR2: MDHEN, SYDVKM. CDR3 in amino acids: CASLRAGGSYNEQFF. For the CDR3, the DNA is TGTGCCAGCCTTAGGGCAGGGGGCTCCTACAATGAGCAGTTCTTC.

This rearrangement joins TRBV7-2 to TRBJ2-3; 13 bases agree with TRBD2. After removal of 3 bases from V and 2 bases from J, the junction contained 5 bases not matched to a gene. Germline V CDR1 and CDR2: SGHTA, FQGNSA. There are 17 residues in the CDR3. The CDR3 reads CASSLGGLAGYTDTQYF. The DNA for the CDR3 is TGTGCCAGCAGCTTGGGGGGACTAGCGGGGTACACAGATACGCAGTATTTT.

This clone was seen a few times. The CDR3 region has the DNA TGTGCCAGCAGTGCCGGGACAGGGGGTGGCTACACCTTC. This codes for CASSAGTGGGYTF. The chain has TRBV11-2 and TRBJ1-2; 11 bases map to TRBD1. The CDR3 is 13 amino acids. V was clipped by 6 bases and J by 7 bases; unmatched bases: 4. CDR1 is SGHAT and CDR2 is FQNNGV in the germline V gene.

This chain links TRBV5-6 with TRBJ2-4, with D tentatively TRBD1 (5 bases). This CDR3 region has 14 residues. Germline CDR1 reads SGHDT; CDR2 reads YYEEEE. V gave up 2 bases and J gave up 12 bases, with 18 bases separating them. Written as DNA, the CDR3 is TGTGCCAGCAGCTTCAGGGATTTGGCTTACTCTCAGTACTTC. Amino acid sequence: CASSFRDLAYSQYF.

The J gene is TRBJ2-1, the V gene TRBV7-3, with 11 bases that match TRBD1. CDR1 and CDR2 from the germline V gene are SGHTA and FQGTGA. The ends lost 2 bases at V and 8 bases at J; junction bases unmatched: 8. The CDR3 runs to 16 residues. The CDR3 here is CASSLDLDRGRDEQFF. The CDR3 DNA is TGTGCCAGCAGCTTAGATCTGGACAGGGGGCGGGATGAGCAGTTCTTC.

The chain combines TRBV24-1 with TRBJ2-5; 7 nucleotides agree with TRBD1. The V and J ends lost 6 bases and 1 base, in that order; junction bases with no gene match: 7. Germline CDR1 and CDR2: KGHDR and SFDVKD. The CDR3 is 15 amino acids. The CDR3 here is CATSSFRDSQETQYF. The CDR3 DNA sequence: TGTGCCACCAGTTCCTTCCGGGACAGCCAAGAGACCCAGTACTTC.

V gene TRBV7-3 combines with J gene TRBJ2-2, with D maybe TRBD2 (6 bases). This CDR3 has 14 amino acids. Germline V gives CDR1 SGHTA, CDR2 FQGTGA. The V and J ends lost 5 bases and 4 bases respectively, with 11 bases between them. As DNA, the CDR3 is TGTGCCAGCAGCCCTTCTAGCGCCACCGGGGAGCTGTTTTTT. Encoded protein: CASSPSSATGELFF.

This chain uses TRBV27 with TRBJ2-4; no clear D gene. The germline gives CDR1 MNHEY, CDR2 SMNVEV (reference sequence). Trimming removed 6 bases at V and 2 bases at J, with 17 bases between. The CDR3 covers 16 residues. Written as DNA, the CDR3 is TGTGCCAGCAGGAGCCCCCCTTCCGCATCCAAAAACATTCAGTACTTC. This gives the protein CASRSPPSASKNIQYF.

The gene calls are TRBV11-3 and TRBJ2-4; the match to TRBD2 covers 11 bases. The junction had 10 bases not matched to a gene; V was cut back by 3 bases and J by 0 bases. In germline, CDR1 is SGHNT, CDR2 YENEEA. The CDR3 totals 19 residues. The CDR3 sequence: CASSLEGTSGALAKNIQYF. Written as DNA, the CDR3 is TGTGCCAGCAGCTTGGAAGGGACTAGCGGAGCACTAGCCAAAAACATTCAGTACTTC.

The V and J genes are TRBV6-5 and TRBJ1-4; the D gene is possibly TRBD1 (5 bases). The CDR3 spans 15 residues. Germline V gene lookup returns CDR1 MNHEY and CDR2 SVGAGI. Trimming took off 1 base at V and 6 bases at J, with 12 bases between the two ends. CDR3 residues: CASSYYRQGDEKLFF. Written as DNA, the CDR3 is TGTGCCAGCAGTTACTATCGCCAGGGCGATGAAAAACTGTTTTTT.

The chain carries TRBV4-1 and TRBJ2-7; TRBD2 is a possible D gene (6 bases). Per germline, CDR1 MGHRA and CDR2 YSYEKL. V was shortened by 2 bases and J by 8 bases, with 25 bases between the two germline ends. CDR3 length: 17 residues. CDR3 region: CASSQQEPGASTIKQYF. Written as DNA, the CDR3 is TGCGCCAGCAGCCAACAGGAGCCGGGAGCCTCTACGATAAAGCAGTACTTC.

The chain links TRBV15 to TRBJ1-1; 8 positions match TRBD1. This CDR3 contains 14 residues. Unmatched junction bases numbered 3, after V lost 3 bases and J lost 3 bases. Germline CDR1 is LNHNV and CDR2 is YYDKDF (reference sequence). CDR3 loop: CATSRDRVDTEAFF. CDR3 sequence (DNA): TGTGCCACCAGCAGGGACAGGGTCGACACTGAAGCTTTCTTT.